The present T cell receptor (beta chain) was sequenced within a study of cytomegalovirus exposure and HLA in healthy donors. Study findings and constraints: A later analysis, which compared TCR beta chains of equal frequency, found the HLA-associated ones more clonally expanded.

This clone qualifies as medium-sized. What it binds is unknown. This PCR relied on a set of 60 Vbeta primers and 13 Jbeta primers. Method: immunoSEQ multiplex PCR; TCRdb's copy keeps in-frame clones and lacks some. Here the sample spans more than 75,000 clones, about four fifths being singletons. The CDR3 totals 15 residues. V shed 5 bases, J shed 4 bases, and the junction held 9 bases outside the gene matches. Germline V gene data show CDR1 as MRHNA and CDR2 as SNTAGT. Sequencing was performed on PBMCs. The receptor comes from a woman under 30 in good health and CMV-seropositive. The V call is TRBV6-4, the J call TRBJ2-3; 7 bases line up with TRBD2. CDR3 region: CASSLRGEGPDTQYF. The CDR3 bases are TGTGCCAGCAGTCTTCGGGGGGAAGGCCCAGATACGCAGTATTTT.